This record covers a single TCR beta chain. Its antigen is not identified. Unique molecular identifiers were incorporated into the prepared TCRbeta library. TCRdb reprocessed the PCR reads via MiXCR and lists one record per CDR3 protein. This sample has 440,000 or so distinct CDR3 sequences; about 40% occur once, and the top ten carry 27%. The data were taken from a study of T-cell reconstitution after alpha-beta-depleted transplantation in children. The V gene's germline CDR1 is MNHNS and CDR2 SASEGT. Trimming took 8 bases from V and 6 from J, leaving 16 bases between them. This CDR3 region has 14 residues. Broader study findings: In some patients, recipient T cells and intrathymic progenitors surviving conditioning explained high day-60 diversity. Several hundred rapidly expanded clones from non-depleted graft cells reportedly supplied alpha-beta T cells about two months post-transplant. At the one-year point after transplant, T-cell counts and TCRbeta diversity were found to come mostly from T cells that had been newly produced.

The sample here was PBMCs, taken before TCRalphabeta/CD19-depleted stem cell transplant. The chain recombines TRBV6-1 with TRBJ2-2; TRBD2 might be the D (5 bases). The origin of this receptor is a girl aged 2 to 9 with aplastic anemia, due to receive a stem cell transplant. This CDR3 is CASQDSSASGELFF. The CDR3 DNA sequence: TGTGCCAGCCAGGACTCTTCAGCGTCCGGGGAGCTGTTTTTT.